These T cell receptor beta chains were read from a single sample in a study of T cell changes during pregnancy in multiple sclerosis. This table comes from immunoSEQ multiplex PCR, and its TCRdb copy is limited to in-frame clones, with some not included. The table records about 72,000 clones, about 90% of them present only once. Here the sequenced sample was peripheral blood, taken in the second trimester of pregnancy. The receptors originated from a female donor with multiple sclerosis, enrolled in a pregnancy study. The CDR3 runs from the conserved cysteine through the conserved F or W. A D gene is named only where the DNA matches it firmly. A row's size may be missing; if present it is once, few, many or a size class.

>TRBV6-5|TRBJ1-3|NA|TRBD1
CASKRDRGGENTIYF
TGTGCCAGCAAGAGGGACAGGGGTGGGGAAAACACCATATATTTT
>TRBV5-4|TRBJ2-1|NA|NA
CASSPPAVGGEQFF
TGTGCCAGCAGCCCACCAGCGGTTGGAGGTGAGCAGTTCTTC
>TRBV7-2|TRBJ1-6|NA|NA
CASNPQGSYNSPLHF
TGTGCCAGCAACCCACAGGGCTCCTATAATTCACCCCTCCACTTT
>TRBV6-6|TRBJ2-3|NA|NA
CASSSPRAADTQYF
TGTGCCAGCAGTTCTCCTCGAGCGGCAGATACGCAGTATTTT
>TRBV6-1|TRBJ2-4|NA|NA
CASSEASPKNIQYF
TGTGCCAGCAGTGAAGCAAGCCCCAAAAACATTCAGTACTTC
>TRBV18|TRBJ1-1|NA|NA
CASSPPVGESNTEAFF
TGTGCCAGCTCACCACCGGTCGGTGAGTCGAACACTGAAGCTTTCTTT
>TRBV6-6|TRBJ2-1|NA|NA
CASNERASWSYNEQFF
TGTGCCAGCAACGAACGGGCTAGCTGGTCCTACAATGAGCAGTTCTTC
>TRBV6-5|TRBJ1-1|NA|NA
CASSPGITEAFF
TGTGCCAGCAGCCCAGGGATCACTGAAGCTTTCTTT
>TRBV6-5|TRBJ2-3|NA|NA
CASNSPGGGTDTQYF
TGTGCCAGCAACTCCCCCGGCGGGGGCACAGATACGCAGTATTTT
>TRBV9|TRBJ1-6|NA|NA
CASSVGGLNNSPLHF
TGTGCCAGCAGCGTAGGAGGACTCAATAATTCACCCCTCCACTTT
>TRBV29-1|TRBJ1-3|NA|NA
CSAQGIEGNTIYF
TGCAGCGCACAGGGCATCGAGGGAAACACCATATATTTT
>TRBV27|TRBJ1-2|once|NA
CASRTMGNYGYTF
TGTGCCAGCAGAACGATGGGCAACTATGGCTACACCTTC
>TRBV27|TRBJ1-2|NA|TRBD1
CASSLQGARDYGYTF
TGTGCCAGCAGTTTGCAGGGGGCGCGGGACTATGGCTACACCTTC
>TRBV29-1|TRBJ1-1|few|NA
CSGGFNTEAFF
TGCAGCGGGGGCTTCAACACTGAAGCTTTCTTT
>TRBV5-1|TRBJ2-1|NA|TRBD2
CASRSSGGASHNEQFF
TGCGCCAGCAGATCTAGCGGGGGGGCTTCCCACAATGAGCAGTTCTTC
>TRBV5-6|TRBJ2-7|NA|NA
CASSGSNEQYF
TGTGCCAGCAGCGGCTCCAACGAGCAGTACTTC
>TRBV6-4|TRBJ2-3|NA|TRBD1
CASSDRTGAGDTQYF
TGTGCCAGCAGTGACCGGACAGGGGCGGGAGATACGCAGTATTTT
>TRBV15|TRBJ2-5|NA|NA
CATSRGGWRGQETQYF
TGTGCCACCAGCAGGGGGGGCTGGCGGGGGCAGGAGACCCAGTACTTC
>TRBV5-4|TRBJ1-6|few|NA
CASSYVTKNSPLHF
TGTGCCAGCAGCTACGTGACAAAGAATTCACCCCTCCACTTT
>TRBV27|TRBJ2-5|NA|NA
CASSERSLETQYF
TGTGCCAGCAGTGAGCGGTCCCTAGAGACCCAGTACTTC
>TRBV4-3|TRBJ2-3|NA|TRBD2
CASSHVLAGGPDTQYF
TGCGCCAGCAGCCATGTCCTAGCGGGGGGGCCAGATACGCAGTATTTT
>TRBV18|TRBJ1-6|NA|TRBD1
CASSRLGTGGAYLDSPLHF
TGTGCCAGCTCACGACTCGGGACAGGGGGCGCTTATCTTGATTCACCCCTCCACTTT
>TRBV7-2|TRBJ2-5|NA|TRBD2
CASSLWASGRETQYF
TGTGCCAGCAGCTTATGGGCTAGCGGGAGAGAGACCCAGTACTTC
>TRBV6-5|TRBJ1-2|NA|TRBD1
CASSSGTGLTNYGYTF
TGTGCCAGCAGTTCCGGGACAGGGCTCACTAACTATGGCTACACCTTC
>TRBV6-5|TRBJ1-1|NA|NA
CASSPRGNTEAFF
TGTGCCAGCAGTCCCCGGGGGAACACTGAAGCTTTCTTT
>TRBV19|TRBJ2-7|NA|NA
CASSMGVEQYF
TGTGCCAGTAGTATGGGCGTCGAGCAGTACTTC
>TRBV2|TRBJ2-6|NA|NA
CASSPQGSGANVLTF
TGTGCCAGCAGCCCACAGGGATCTGGGGCCAACGTCCTGACTTTC
>TRBV6-1|TRBJ1-2|NA|TRBD1
CASRLLGTGRGGYTF
TGTGCCAGCAGACTACTGGGGACAGGCAGAGGCGGCTACACCTTC
>TRBV5-4|TRBJ2-2|NA|NA
CASSLGLNTGELFF
TGTGCCAGCAGCTTGGGGCTTAACACCGGGGAGCTGTTTTTT
>TRBV15|TRBJ2-7|NA|TRBD1
CATSRDDRRGQVNF
TGTGCCACCAGCAGAGACGACCGCCGGGGACAGGTAAACTTC
>TRBV9|TRBJ1-2|NA|TRBD1
CASQGRGSFGYTF
TGTGCCAGCCAAGGCAGGGGGTCTTTTGGCTACACCTTC
>TRBV5-5|TRBJ2-5|once|NA
CASSLEVGGRETQYF
TGTGCCAGCAGCTTGGAGGTTGGGGGCCGGGAGACCCAGTACTTC
>TRBV6-1|TRBJ1-2|NA|NA
CASGVTLEAYYGYTF
TGTGCCAGCGGCGTGACGTTGGAGGCCTACTATGGCTACACCTTC
>TRBV5-1|TRBJ2-5|NA|TRBD2
CASSSSGAGGAETQYF
TGCGCCAGCAGCTCTAGCGGGGCTGGGGGGGCAGAGACCCAGTACTTC
>TRBV9|TRBJ2-3|once|TRBD2
CASSLRTSGGVFTQYF
TGTGCCAGCAGCCTCCGGACTAGCGGGGGGGTGTTTACGCAGTATTTT
>TRBV13|TRBJ2-7|NA|NA
CASSLGTRAADEQYF
TGTGCCAGCAGCTTGGGAACTAGGGCGGCGGACGAGCAGTACTTC
>TRBV4-3|TRBJ1-2|NA|NA
CASSLTGGDYGYTF
TGCGCCAGCAGCTTAACAGGTGGTGACTATGGCTACACCTTC
>TRBV4-2|TRBJ2-3|NA|TRBD2
CASSRSAAAGGTDTQYF
TGTGCCAGCAGCCGATCGGCAGCGGCGGGGGGCACAGATACGCAGTATTTT
>TRBV19|TRBJ1-2|few|NA
CASHERIGYGYTF
TGTGCCAGCCACGAGAGGATAGGCTATGGCTACACCTTC
>TRBV6-5|TRBJ1-1|NA|NA
CASSRQNTEAFF
TGTGCCAGCAGCAGACAGAACACTGAAGCTTTCTTT
>TRBV11-2|TRBJ2-5|NA|TRBD2
CASSSSGAERETQYF
TGTGCCAGCAGCTCAAGCGGGGCTGAACGGGAGACCCAGTACTTC
>TRBV18|TRBJ2-1|NA|TRBD1
CASSPPVAGGMGRGSGDEQFF
TGTGCCAGCTCACCACCGGTAGCAGGGGGAATGGGCCGGGGAAGCGGAGATGAGCAGTTCTTC
>TRBV9|TRBJ1-4|NA|NA
CASSVGGPNEKLFF
TGTGCCAGCAGCGTAGGGGGCCCTAATGAAAAACTGTTTTTT
>TRBV7-9|TRBJ1-1|NA|NA
CASSLGQGYVSEAFF
TGTGCCAGCAGCTTAGGTCAGGGTTATGTATCTGAAGCTTTCTTT
>TRBV9|TRBJ2-5|once|NA
CASSPYEGAFQETQYF
TGTGCCAGCAGCCCTTATGAAGGGGCTTTCCAAGAGACCCAGTACTTC
>TRBV9|TRBJ2-1|NA|TRBD2
CASSVAPLSSGGIRFYNEQFF
TGTGCCAGCAGCGTAGCCCCCCTTTCTAGCGGTGGGATACGGTTTTACAATGAGCAGTTCTTC
>TRBV5-1|TRBJ1-5|once|TRBD1
CASSPGQGNQPQHF
TGCGCCAGCAGCCCGGGACAGGGGAATCAGCCCCAGCATTTT
>TRBV19|TRBJ1-3|NA|TRBD1
CASSLATGGLGNTIYF
TGTGCCAGTAGCCTCGCAACAGGGGGCTTGGGCAACACCATATATTTT
>TRBV5-4|TRBJ2-7|NA|NA
CASSLGRTATYEQYF
TGTGCCAGCAGCTTGGGACGGACAGCAACCTACGAGCAGTACTTC
>TRBV19|TRBJ1-1|NA|NA
CASSIAGPTEAFF
TGTGCCAGTAGTATAGCAGGGCCCACTGAAGCTTTCTTT
>TRBV7-2|TRBJ2-1|NA|NA
CASSLTVTGQLKQFF
TGTGCCAGCAGCTTAACTGTTACGGGACAATTGAAGCAGTTCTTC
>TRBV27|TRBJ1-4|NA|TRBD1
CASSKDRGPSLFF
TGTGCCAGCAGTAAGGACAGGGGGCCCTCCCTGTTTTTT
>TRBV11-2|TRBJ1-2|NA|TRBD1
CASSPRGQPSNYGYTF
TGTGCCAGCAGCCCCCGGGGACAGCCTTCTAACTATGGCTACACCTTC
>TRBV5-8|TRBJ2-3|NA|NA
CASSSSGGRTDTQYF
TGTGCCAGCAGCTCCAGCGGTGGGCGCACAGATACGCAGTATTTT
>TRBV7-9|TRBJ2-7|NA|NA
CASSPERLRSGQYF
TGTGCCAGCAGCCCGGAGAGGTTACGTAGCGGGCAGTACTTC
>TRBV7-9|TRBJ2-7|NA|NA
CASSFSPSPTYEQYF
TGTGCCAGCAGCTTTAGCCCTTCCCCAACCTACGAGCAGTACTTC
>TRBV7-6|TRBJ1-1|NA|NA
CASSPELGHTEAFF
TGTGCCAGCAGCCCGGAATTGGGGCACACTGAAGCTTTCTTT
>TRBV27|TRBJ2-7|NA|NA
CASSRTPGMTYEQYF
TGTGCCAGCAGTCGTACCCCAGGGATGACCTACGAGCAGTACTTC
>TRBV9|TRBJ1-4|NA|TRBD1
CASSVEGQGARLFF
TGTGCCAGCAGCGTAGAAGGGCAGGGGGCGAGGCTGTTTTTT